Following are 32 T cell receptor beta chains from one sample sequenced in a study of identical twins. TCRdb re-called the 5' RACE reads with MiXCR, one entry per CDR3 protein. Here the sample spans about 790,000 distinct CDR3 sequences, 15% to 20% being singletons. This same sample was also taken into another study, of T cells expressing NK-cell markers.

The specimen sequenced was PBMCs. The receptors stem from a young woman in good health.

This clonotype has only a few counts. The chain combines TRBV5-6 with TRBJ1-2; D gene ambiguous. The CDR3 contains 12 residues. Germline CDR1 SGHDT, CDR2 YYEEEE. The V end lost 4 bases, the J end lost 7 bases, and 11 bases lay between the germline ends. The CDR3 nucleotides are TGTGCCAGCAGCAAAGACGATGGTGGCTACACCTTC. Protein sequence: CASSKDDGGYTF.

The table lists this clonotype with a few counts. The chain uses TRBV6-1 and TRBJ1-5; 10 bases are shared with TRBD1. From germline, CDR1 is MNHNS and CDR2 SASEGT. The CDR3 length is 15 residues. V dropped 5 bases and J dropped 5; count of bases not matched to a gene: 6. This chain's CDR3 is CASSQMDRGDQPQHF. The CDR3 DNA follows: TGTGCCAGCAGTCAGATGGACAGGGGGGATCAGCCCCAGCATTTT.

This clonotype was seen many times. The chain is built from TRBV20-1 and TRBJ2-7, with D perhaps TRBD2 (9 bases). This CDR3 is 14 amino acids long. Deletions cut 6 bases from V and 2 bases from J, with 17 bases between. Germline V gives CDR1 DFQATT, CDR2 SNEGSKA (reference sequence). The DNA of the CDR3 is TGCAGTGCCAGGGGGCGGGAGGGACCCTACGAGCAGTACTTC. It is translated as CSARGREGPYEQYF.

The chain recombines TRBV5-1 with TRBJ2-5, with D hard to call. The length of the CDR3 is 13 residues. Germline CDR1 and CDR2: SGHRS and YFSETQ. The germline V and J ends were trimmed by 0 bases and 5 bases, with 8 bases remaining between them. In nucleotides, the CDR3 is TGCGCCAGCAGCTTGGCGCCGGTTGAGACCCAGTACTTC. Amino acids: CASSLAPVETQYF.

The chain uses TRBV5-1 and TRBJ2-2; D is unresolved. Germline V gene sequence: CDR1 SGHRS, CDR2 YFSETQ. The CDR3 is 16 residues long. V was pared by 0 bases and J by 5 bases, with 14 bases between. The CDR3 nucleotides are TGCGCCAGCAGCTTGGGAACGCCGCAGGCAACCGGGGAGCTGTTTTTT. Its translation: CASSLGTPQATGELFF.

This clonotype showed up just once. The CDR3 nucleotides are TGTGCCAGCAGTTACCAACCCCACGGGGCCAGAAGCTCCTACGAGCAGTACTTC. It codes for CASSYQPHGARSSYEQYF. V gene TRBV6-2 or TRBV6-3 combines with J gene TRBJ2-7, with D possibly being TRBD1 or TRBD2 (5 bases each). Germline V gene sequence: CDR1 MNHEY, CDR2 SVGEGT. V lost 2 bases to trimming and J lost 0 bases, with 20 bases between them. This CDR3 is 18 amino acids long.

In this sample, this clonotype turned up a few times. This sequence joins TRBV5-1 and TRBJ1-1, with a tentative D call TRBD1 (5 bases). Germline CDR1 and CDR2: SGHRS and YFSETQ. CDR3 length: 16 residues. V dropped 2 bases and J dropped 0 bases, with 14 bases sitting between them. CDR3 sequence (DNA): TGCGCCAGCAGCTTATATTACCAGGGAATGAACACTGAAGCTTTCTTT. This translates into CASSLYYQGMNTEAFF.

V is TRBV15 and J is TRBJ2-7; 9 bases map to TRBD1. Germline assignment: CDR1 LNHNV and CDR2 YYDKDF (reference sequence). There are 17 residues in the CDR3. Trimming at V came to 0 bases and at J to 3 bases, leaving 9 bases not matched to a gene. Here the CDR3 DNA reads TGTGCCACCAGCAGAGATCGCGGGACAGGGACGGTCTACGAGCAGTACTTC. This sequence encodes CATSRDRGTGTVYEQYF.

Only a few counts were recorded for this clonotype. This chain joins TRBV6-2 or TRBV6-3 and TRBJ2-7; TRBD1 aligns across 8 bases. The J segment lost 2 bases and the V segment lost 6 bases, leaving 9 bases of the junction unmatched. Germline V gives CDR1 MNHEY, CDR2 SVGEGT. The CDR3 covers 15 residues. In nucleotides, the CDR3 is TGTGCCAGCAGCGGAAGGACAGGGAGGACCTACGAGCAGTACTTC. It yields the protein CASSGRTGRTYEQYF.

This clonotype appeared a few times. This chain links TRBV27 with TRBJ1-1, with D unclear. Trimming cost V 6 bases and J 1 base, with 9 bases left between them. The CDR3 spans 13 residues. From germline, CDR1 is MNHEY and CDR2 SMNVEV (reference sequence). The DNA of the CDR3 is TGTGCCAGCAGGGATTACAGGAACACTGAAGCTTTCTTT. Translating it yields CASRDYRNTEAFF.

This clonotype was seen only a few times. The chain recombines TRBV29-1 with TRBJ1-2; D is possibly TRBD1 (6 bases). CDR3 length: 14 residues. Germline CDR1 and CDR2: SQVTM and ANQGSEA. Trimming removed 4 bases at V and 6 bases at J, with 18 bases between. CDR3 protein: CSVGGRTEQDGYTF. CDR3 in DNA: TGCAGCGTTGGAGGACGGACAGAGCAAGATGGCTACACCTTC.

Of note for this clonotype: Germline and junction disagree at one end, which may indicate a read error. The chain combines TRBV4-2 with TRBJ2-2; TRBD2 aligns across 7 bases. CDR3 size: 18 residues. Germline loops: CDR1 LGHNA, CDR2 YNFKEQ. In nucleotides, the CDR3 is TGTGCAAGCAGGGTGGCATTGGGGCGGGGGAGGATCACCGGGGAGCTGTTTTTT. Amino acids: CASRVALGRGRITGELFF.

There are a few counts of this clonotype. This sequence joins TRBV6-5 and TRBJ1-4; D is unclear. The CDR3 totals 13 residues. CDR1 and CDR2 (germline): MNHEY, SVGAGI. The V gene lost 2 bases and the J gene lost 8 bases, with 9 bases spanning the gap. CDR3 sequence reads: CASSYRNGEKLFF. Here the CDR3 DNA reads TGTGCCAGCAGTTACAGGAACGGAGAAAAACTGTTTTTT.

This clonotype turned up a few times. CDR3 amino acids: CSASGDRGYEQYF. In DNA, the CDR3 is TGCAGTGCTAGTGGTGACAGGGGCTACGAGCAGTACTTC. The rearrangement links TRBV20-1 to TRBJ2-7; 8 nucleotides line up with TRBD1. The CDR3 sequence is 13 residues long. Trimming cost V 3 bases and J 3 bases; bases outside gene matches: 4. From germline, CDR1 is DFQATT and CDR2 SNEGSKA (reference sequence).

The CDR3 region is CASSFQGGLNQPQHF. DNA of the CDR3: TGTGCCAGCAGCTTCCAAGGGGGCTTGAATCAGCCCCAGCATTTT. This chain joins TRBV7-2 and TRBJ1-5; the match to TRBD1 covers 7 bases. The V gene's germline CDR1 is SGHTA and CDR2 FQGNSA. This CDR3 contains 15 residues. The V and J ends lost 3 bases and 4 bases, in that order; junction bases with no gene match: 6.

The DNA of the CDR3 is TGCAGCGTTGATAGCGGGGGATACGAGCAGTACTTC. Its translation is CSVDSGGYEQYF. This rearrangement joins TRBV29-1 to TRBJ2-7, with 9 bases lining up with TRBD2. V shed 3 bases, J shed 4 bases, and the junction held 1 base outside the gene matches. The germline gives CDR1 SQVTM, CDR2 ANQGSEA. This CDR3 has 12 residues.

The chain joins TRBV6-5 to TRBJ2-1, with D hard to call. This CDR3 is 12 amino acids long. Trimming took off 0 bases at V and 9 bases at J, with 6 bases between the two ends. The V gene's germline CDR1 is MNHEY and CDR2 SVGAGI. CDR3 sequence: CASSYSVGEQFF. In DNA, the CDR3 is TGTGCCAGCAGTTACTCCGTCGGTGAGCAGTTCTTC.

This clonotype was observed a few times. The chain joins TRBV10-1 to TRBJ2-3; D call uncertain. This CDR3 spans 14 amino acids. In germline, CDR1 is WNHNN, CDR2 SYGVQD (reference sequence). V lost 6 bases to trimming and J lost 0 bases, with 10 bases between them. CDR3 DNA: TGCGCCAGCAGCGACATCTCTAGCACAGATACGCAGTATTTT. Its translation is CASSDISSTDTQYF.

A few counts support this clonotype. The CDR3 nucleotides read TGCAGCGTTCGGACAGGGCTCAATCAGCCCCAGCATTTT. This codes for CSVRTGLNQPQHF. This chain uses TRBV29-1 with TRBJ1-5; 8 bases line up with TRBD1. The CDR3 length is 13 residues. Germline lookup yields CDR1 SQVTM and CDR2 ANQGSEA. Germline trimming cut 5 bases from V and 3 bases from J; bases unmatched to any gene: 3.

This chain links TRBV25-1 with TRBJ2-5, with D unclear. From germline, CDR1 is MGHDK and CDR2 SYGVNS. This CDR3 spans 13 amino acids. Trimming stripped 10 bases from V and 2 bases from J, with 14 bases between. The CDR3 is CATVGVWQETQYF. CDR3 nucleotides: TGTGCCACCGTGGGCGTGTGGCAAGAGACCCAGTACTTC. Looking up the rest from reference TRBV25-1 and TRBJ2-5 gives the full variable domain: EADIYQTPRYLVIGTGKKITLECSQTMGHDKMYWYQQDPGMELHLIHYSYGVNSTEKGDLSSESTVSRIRTEHFPLTLESARPSHTSQYLCATVGVWQETQYFGPGTRLLVL.

There are a few counts of this clonotype. The chain carries TRBV10-3 and TRBJ2-6; D is unresolved. The V gene's germline CDR1 is ENHRY and CDR2 SYGVKD. V was trimmed by 0 bases and J by 4 bases, leaving 4 bases between them. The CDR3 covers 14 residues. DNA for the CDR3: TGTGCCATCAGTGAGTCTAACGGGGCCAACGTCCTGACTTTC. Its protein product is CAISESNGANVLTF.

This clonotype has a handful of counts. The chain recombines TRBV10-1 with TRBJ2-3; D call uncertain. Per the germline V gene, CDR1 is WNHNN and CDR2 is SYGVQD (reference sequence). The CDR3 runs 15 residues. The V gene lost 3 bases and the J gene lost 0 bases, with 10 bases spanning the gap. The CDR3 DNA reads as TGCGCCAGCAGTGACGGCAGCACTAGCACAGATACGCAGTATTTT. It codes for CASSDGSTSTDTQYF.

V is TRBV29-1 and J is TRBJ2-7; D is perhaps TRBD2 (6 bases). Germline lookup yields CDR1 SQVTM and CDR2 ANQGSEA. Trimming removed 5 bases from V and 0 bases from J, with 8 bases in between. This CDR3 is 12 amino acids long. CDR3 loop: CSVTSSSYEQYF. As DNA, the CDR3 is TGCAGCGTTACTAGCAGCTCCTACGAGCAGTACTTC.

The sample holds a few counts of this clonotype. The CDR3 DNA reads as TGTGCCAGCAGCAAGGGACAGGGGATTATCTATGGCTACACCTTC. Translating it yields CASSKGQGIIYGYTF. The chain links TRBV3-1 to TRBJ1-2, with 10 bases aligning to TRBD1. Germline CDR1 and CDR2: LGHDT and YNNKEL (reference sequence). This CDR3 has 15 residues. The V gene end was trimmed by 5 bases and the J gene end by 4 bases; junction bases not matched to a gene: 7.

This clonotype was found many times. The chain carries TRBV9 and TRBJ2-1; D is possibly TRBD2 (6 bases). Per germline, CDR1 SGDLS and CDR2 YYNGEE. CDR3 size: 11 residues. CDR3 protein: CASGGNNEQFF. In DNA, the CDR3 is TGTGCGAGTGGGGGGAACAATGAGCAGTTCTTC.

V is TRBV29-1 and J is TRBJ2-1; D not certain. From germline, CDR1 is SQVTM and CDR2 ANQGSEA. CDR3 size: 14 residues. Trimming removed 1 base at V and 0 bases at J, with 7 bases between. DNA for the CDR3: TGCAGCGTTGAAGGTGGAAACTCCTACAATGAGCAGTTCTTC. Protein: CSVEGGNSYNEQFF.

The table lists this clonotype with a few counts. The gene calls are TRBV12-3 or TRBV12-4 and TRBJ1-4; D is unresolved. Deletions cut 3 bases from V and 5 bases from J, with 7 bases between. CDR3 length equals 13 residues. The CDR3 DNA sequence: TGTGCCAGCAGTTTCCATCAGAATGAAAAACTGTTTTTT. This translates into CASSFHQNEKLFF.

This chain uses TRBV7-9 with TRBJ2-3; 7 bases line up with TRBD2. Looked up from germline, CDR1 is SEHNR and CDR2 is FQNEAQ (reference sequence). Trimming took 4 bases from V and 5 from J; bases not matched to a gene: 6. This CDR3 comprises 14 residues. CDR3 protein: CASSSFLAVDTQYF. The DNA of the CDR3 is TGTGCCAGCAGCTCATTCCTAGCGGTAGATACGCAGTATTTT.

This clonotype was recorded a few times. The J gene is TRBJ1-6, the V gene TRBV25-1, with D unresolved. CDR1 is MGHDK, CDR2 SYGVNS, per germline. V was trimmed by 7 bases and J by 6 bases, leaving 10 bases between them. The CDR3 has 13 amino acids. CDR3 loop: CASTGILNSPLHF. Written as DNA, the CDR3 is TGTGCCAGCACGGGGATCCTTAATTCACCCCTCCACTTT.

The V call is TRBV10-3, the J call TRBJ1-1; TRBD1 aligns across 8 bases. Unmatched junction bases numbered 7, after V lost 10 bases and J lost 6 bases. CDR3 length: 12 amino acids. Germline V gives CDR1 ENHRY, CDR2 SYGVKD. The CDR3 region is CATYSGGPEAFF. The CDR3 DNA sequence: TGTGCCACCTACTCAGGGGGCCCTGAAGCTTTCTTT.

This clonotype was recorded at least ten times. This chain links TRBV6-6 with TRBJ1-5; D uncertain. The CDR3 totals 12 residues. Germline CDR1 MNHNY, CDR2 SVGAGI (reference sequence). Trimming pared 2 bases from V and 5 bases from J, leaving 4 bases between. This CDR3 is CASSYTDQPQHF. As DNA, the CDR3 is TGTGCCAGCAGTTACACCGATCAGCCCCAGCATTTT.

This clonotype has only one observation. The chain couples TRBV3-1 to TRBJ2-3; 7 bases match TRBD2. Germline CDR1 LGHDT, CDR2 YNNKEL (reference sequence). V lost 4 bases and J lost 2; bases outside the gene matches: 15. This CDR3 has 18 residues. The CDR3 DNA is TGTGCCAGCAGCCGCAGGACGGGGGGATCGCCTTTCACAGATACGCAGTATTTT. Its translation is CASSRRTGGSPFTDTQYF.